Here is one T cell receptor beta chain with its context. This sample is part of a study of blood T cell repertoires in COVID-19. As for the study in general: From the United States, Italy and Spain came samples of acute and convalescent COVID-19. T cells, B-cell-depleted T cells, or PBMCs provided the cDNA or gDNA that served as material.

A Seattle source enrolled patients during active infection and followed them longitudinally. In the original processing: Reference gene primer amplification yielded estimated nucleated cell counts. Here immunoSEQ multiplex PCR was the method, and the copy in TCRdb shows in-frame clones only, minus some. V and J calls and clone size come straight from that table; D and trimming were deduced from the DNA. In the table there are about 170,000 clones, around 85% of which are singletons. This sequence originates from a woman older than 75 with COVID-19, enrolled during active disease. Sequenced material: peripheral blood.

The CDR3 spells CASSFRTGTSGNTIYF. CDR3 bases: TGTGCCAGCAGCTTTCGAACAGGGACCTCTGGAAACACCATATATTTT. J is TRBJ1-3 and V is TRBV11-1; weak D call: TRBD1 (6 bases). The germline V and J ends were trimmed by 3 bases and 0 bases, with 12 bases remaining between them. This CDR3 comprises 16 residues. Germline values: CDR1 SGHAT, CDR2 FQDESV (reference sequence). The variable domain in full, with the rest retrieved from reference TRBV11-1 and TRBJ1-3, is EAEVAQSPRYKITEKSQAVAFWCDPISGHATLYWYRQILGQGPELLVQFQDESVVDDSQLPKDRFSAERLKGVDSTLKIQPAELGDSAMYLCASSFRTGTSGNTIYFGEGSWLTVV.